The rows below give T cell receptor beta chains drawn from one sample of a study of T cell clonotyping in hematopoietic cell transplantation. TCRdb's table, derived via immunoSEQ multiplex PCR, lists solely in-frame clones and lacks some. The data contain 45,000 to 60,000 clones, 65% to 90% of them singletons. Material: peripheral blood mononuclear cells, obtained before stem cell transplant. These receptors were obtained from a man aged 55-75 years with biphenotypic leukemia. Some clones in this sample may be carry-over from other donors' samples. Each CDR3 is given with its conserved first and last residue. The D gene is left open where the match is weak. Only part of the rows carry a size: once, few, many, or a class if the clone is expanded.

- | - | TRBJ1-2 | TRBV9 | 14 | TGTGCCAGCAGCGTCCGGGACGGAGACTATGGCTACACCTTC | CASSVRDGDYGYTF
- | TRBD1 | TRBJ1-3 | TRBV6-1 | 15 | TGTGCCAGCAGGGACAGGCGAGAGTTGGGGAACACCATATATTTT | CASRDRRELGNTIYF
once | - | TRBJ2-3 | TRBV10-3 | 13 | TGTGCCATCGCCTCCCCCGCACCTGATACGCAGTATTTT | CAIASPAPDTQYF
few | TRBD1 | TRBJ2-2 | TRBV5-1 | 17 | TGCGCCAGCAGCCGCGCCAAGGGGGCGGCGAACACCGGGGAGCTGTTTTTT | CASSRAKGAANTGELFF
- | - | TRBJ1-1 | TRBV28 | 12 | TGTGCCAGCAAGGGACCGAACACTGAAGCTTTCTTT | CASKGPNTEAFF
- | - | TRBJ2-7 | TRBV6-1 | 13 | TGTGCCAGCAGTGGTGGGATTGCCTACGAGCAGTACTTC | CASSGGIAYEQYF
few | TRBD1 | TRBJ1-5 | TRBV6-1 | 13 | TGTGCCAGCAGTGGGACAGGTTTTCAGCCCCAGCATTTT | CASSGTGFQPQHF
- | TRBD1 | TRBJ2-7 | TRBV29-1 | 15 | TGCAGCGTTGTACTGAGAGACAGGGCCACCTACGAGCAGTACTTC | CSVVLRDRATYEQYF
- | TRBD2 | TRBJ2-2 | TRBV5-4 | 16 | TGTGCCAGCAGCCGTGGTACTAGCGGGAACACCGGGGAGCTGTTTTTT | CASSRGTSGNTGELFF
- | TRBD1 | TRBJ2-7 | TRBV10-3 | 17 | TGTGCCATCAGGGGACAGGGTTCTGGCGGGAGCACCTACGAGCAGTACTTC | CAIRGQGSGGSTYEQYF
few | - | TRBJ1-1 | TRBV28 | 14 | TGTGCCAGCAGTCCCCGGGTGAGACTGGCTGAAGCTTTCTTT | CASSPRVRLAEAFF
- | TRBD2 | TRBJ2-2 | TRBV29-1 | 16 | TGCAGCGTTGATGACGGGACTAGCGGGATTACCGGGGAGCTGTTTTTT | CSVDDGTSGITGELFF
- | - | TRBJ1-2 | TRBV28 | 12 | TGTGCCAGCAGCCTTACAGAGCATGGCTACACCTTC | CASSLTEHGYTF
- | - | TRBJ2-2 | TRBV11-2 | 14 | TGTGCCAGCAGCTTAGATCTCTTTCCCGGGGAGCTGTTTTTT | CASSLDLFPGELFF
- | TRBD1 | TRBJ1-2 | TRBV11-2 | 14 | TGTGCCAGCGCACGGACAGGGGCTAACTATGGCTACACCTTC | CASARTGANYGYTF